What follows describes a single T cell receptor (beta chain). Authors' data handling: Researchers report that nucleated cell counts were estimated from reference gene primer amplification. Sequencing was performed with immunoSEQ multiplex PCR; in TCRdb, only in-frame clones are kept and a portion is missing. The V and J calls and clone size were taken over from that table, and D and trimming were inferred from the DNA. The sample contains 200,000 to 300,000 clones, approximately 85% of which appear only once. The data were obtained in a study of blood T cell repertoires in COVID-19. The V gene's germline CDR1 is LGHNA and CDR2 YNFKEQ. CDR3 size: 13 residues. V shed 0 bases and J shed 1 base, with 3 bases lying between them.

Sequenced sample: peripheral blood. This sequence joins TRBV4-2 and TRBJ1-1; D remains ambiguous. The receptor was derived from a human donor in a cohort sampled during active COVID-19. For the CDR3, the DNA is TGTGCCAGCAGCCAAGACAGGAACACTGAAGCTTTCTTT. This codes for CASSQDRNTEAFF.